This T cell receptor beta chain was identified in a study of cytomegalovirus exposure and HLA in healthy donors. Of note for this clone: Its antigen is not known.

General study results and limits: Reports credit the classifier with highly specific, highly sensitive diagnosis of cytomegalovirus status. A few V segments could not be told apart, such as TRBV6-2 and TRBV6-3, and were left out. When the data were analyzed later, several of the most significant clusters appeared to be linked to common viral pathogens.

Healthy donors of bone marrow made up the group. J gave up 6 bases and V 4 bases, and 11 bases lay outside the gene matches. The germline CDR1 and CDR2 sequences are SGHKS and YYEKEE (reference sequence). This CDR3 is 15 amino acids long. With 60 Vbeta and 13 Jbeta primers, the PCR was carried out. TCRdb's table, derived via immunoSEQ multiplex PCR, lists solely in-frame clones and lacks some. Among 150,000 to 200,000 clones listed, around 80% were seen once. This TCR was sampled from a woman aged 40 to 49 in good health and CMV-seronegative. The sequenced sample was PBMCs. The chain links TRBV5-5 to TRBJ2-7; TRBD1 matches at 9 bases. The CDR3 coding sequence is TGTGCCAGCAGCCTCTCACAAGGGACAGGGTCCGAGCAGTACGTC. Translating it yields CASSLSQGTGSEQYV.